Below, 22 T cell receptor beta chains from the same sample are listed, as sequenced in a study of shared clonotypes between healthy human individuals. Generated by immunoSEQ multiplex PCR, the TCRdb table keeps only in-frame clones and is missing some. Here the sample spans more than 400,000 clones, about 84% being singletons. Sequencing input: PBMCs. The receptor set was obtained from a woman between 40 and 50 years old in good health. Some clones in this sample may be carry-over from other donors' samples.

Here the CDR3 reads CASRGGPRDEQYF. The CDR3 nucleotides are TGTGCCAGCAGGGGGGGGCCGAGGGACGAGCAGTACTTC. This rearrangement joins TRBV2 to TRBJ2-7, with TRBD2 as a possible D gene (7 bases). Germline CDR1 and CDR2: SNHLY and FYNNEI. V lost 6 bases to trimming and J lost 5 bases, with 14 bases between them. This CDR3 contains 13 residues.

The rearrangement links TRBV18 to TRBJ2-3, with unresolved D. V was shortened by 0 bases and J by 2 bases, with 9 bases between the two germline ends. Germline values: CDR1 KGHSH, CDR2 LQKENI. This CDR3 comprises 15 residues. The CDR3 DNA is TGTGCCAGCTCACCACCAATCTCCAACACAGATACGCAGTATTTT. As protein: CASSPPISNTDTQYF.

The V gene is TRBV28, the J gene TRBJ1-5; D ambiguous. V was cut by 8 bases and J by 0 bases, with 11 bases left in between. Per germline, CDR1 MDHEN and CDR2 SYDVKM. The CDR3 covers 14 residues. For the CDR3, the DNA is TGTGCCAGCCTAACCGGGGTTAGCAATCAGCCCCAGCATTTT. It codes for CASLTGVSNQPQHF.

The chain couples TRBV27 to TRBJ1-1; 12 nucleotides align to TRBD1. Losses at the gene ends were 3 bases for V and 5 bases for J; bases not matched to a gene: 7. The germline V gene encodes CDR1 MNHEY and CDR2 SMNVEV (reference sequence). This CDR3 comprises 16 residues. CDR3 coding DNA: TGTGCCAGCAGTTTGAGCGGGACAGGGGGCGGTACTGAAGCTTTCTTT. Its protein product is CASSLSGTGGGTEAFF.

The chain employs TRBV5-4 and TRBJ2-7; 16 bases agree with TRBD2. The germline V gene has CDR1 SGHNT and CDR2 YYREEE (reference sequence). Losses at the gene ends were 4 bases for V and 0 bases for J; bases not matched to a gene: 7. The CDR3 consists of 18 residues. CDR3 nucleotides: TGTGCCAGCAGCCCGGGACTAGCGGGAGGGGGATTCTCCTACGAGCAGTACTTC. Its translation: CASSPGLAGGGFSYEQYF.

The CDR3 DNA reads TGTGCCAGCAGCTTAAGTGGGGTGGCAGCGCTGTTTTTT. It codes for CASSLSGVAALFF. This chain connects TRBV7-9 to TRBJ2-2; D is ambiguous. The CDR3 spans 13 residues. Germline lookup yields CDR1 SEHNR and CDR2 FQNEAQ (reference sequence). V lost 2 bases and J 13 bases, leaving 14 bases between the germline ends.

The chain employs TRBV5-8 and TRBJ1-5; maybe TRBD1 (6 bases). The CDR3 is made up of 14 amino acids. V shed 5 bases and J shed 5 bases, with 14 bases lying between them. The germline gives CDR1 SGHTS, CDR2 YDEGEE. The CDR3 DNA sequence: TGTGCCAGCAGTATTGGACAGACGCATCAGCCCCAGCATTTT. Translating it yields CASSIGQTHQPQHF.

The chain uses TRBV7-2 and TRBJ2-7; TRBD2 aligns across 9 bases. CDR1 SGHTA and CDR2 FQGNSA come from the germline V gene. The CDR3 consists of 15 residues. V lost 3 bases and J lost 5; bases outside the gene matches: 8. CDR3 nucleotide sequence: TGTGCCAGCAGCTTTATGCTAGCGGGGAACCACGAGCAGTACTTC. Amino acid sequence: CASSFMLAGNHEQYF.

The chain links TRBV15 to TRBJ1-5; no clear D. The CDR3 spans 15 residues. Per the germline V gene, CDR1 is LNHNV and CDR2 is YYDKDF (reference sequence). V lost 0 bases and J lost 6, with 12 bases in between. The DNA for the CDR3 is TGTGCCACCAGCAGAGATCTGGGTGTCGGTCAGCCCCAGCATTTT. This codes for CATSRDLGVGQPQHF. Filled out from reference TRBV15 and TRBJ1-5, the complete variable domain reads DAMVIQNPRYQVTQFGKPVTLSCSQTLNHNVMYWYQQKSSQAPKLLFHYYDKDFNNEADTPDNFQSRRPNTSFCFLDIRSPGLGDTAMYLCATSRDLGVGQPQHFGDGTRLSIL.

This clone was recorded at least ten times. The chain uses TRBV11-2 and TRBJ1-1; the D gene is possibly TRBD1 (5 bases). The CDR3 extends over 13 amino acids. CDR1 is SGHAT and CDR2 is FQNNGV in the germline V gene. The ends were cut back, 6 bases at V and 1 base at J, with 9 bases in the middle. In DNA, the CDR3 is TGTGCCAGCAGGGTTGGGGGGAACACTGAAGCTTTCTTT. Protein product: CASRVGGNTEAFF.

A note on this clone: A read error is likely here: a far larger clone is one base away. This chain links TRBV5-6 with TRBJ1-5; D is uncertain. Germline V gives CDR1 SGHDT, CDR2 YYEEEE. The CDR3 has 15 residues. Trimming took off 0 bases at V and 1 base at J, with 8 bases between the two ends. CDR3 bases: TGTGCCAGCAGCTTGGCCACGGGGAGCAATCAGCCCCAGCATTTT. Its translation is CASSLATGSNQPQHF.

This chain joins TRBV28 and TRBJ2-1, with 7 bases fitting TRBD2. V lost 6 bases to trimming and J lost 1 base; unmatched junction nucleotides: 12. The length of the CDR3 is 17 residues. Germline CDR1 reads MDHEN; CDR2 reads SYDVKM. The CDR3 sequence is CASRAQVGGLSYNEQFF. CDR3 DNA sequence: TGTGCCAGCAGGGCTCAGGTTGGGGGACTATCCTACAATGAGCAGTTCTTC.

The rearrangement uses TRBV7-8 and TRBJ2-3, with 9 bases matching TRBD2. The CDR3 runs to 17 residues. Germline CDR1 SGHVS, CDR2 FQNEAQ. The V gene end was trimmed by 5 bases and the J gene end by 4 bases; junction bases not matched to a gene: 13. CDR3 DNA: TGTGCCAGCAGCAAAAGGGCAGCGGGAGGTGGGGCAGATACGCAGTATTTT. Translated, it gives CASSKRAAGGGADTQYF.

The chain couples TRBV5-4 to TRBJ2-5, with D hard to call. CDR3 size: 16 residues. Trimming stripped 4 bases from V and 5 bases from J, with 21 bases between. CDR1 and CDR2 from the germline V gene are SGHNT and YYREEE (reference sequence). CDR3 coding DNA: TGTGCCAGCAGCCCCATGGCAGGCCGGAGTCGGGAGACCCAGTACTTC. It specifies CASSPMAGRSRETQYF.

The rearrangement joins TRBV5-6 to TRBJ2-7, with a tentative D call TRBD2 (5 bases). The germline CDR1 and CDR2 sequences are SGHDT and YYEEEE. The CDR3 runs 13 residues. Trimming took 2 bases from V and 7 from J, leaving 13 bases between them. The CDR3 DNA reads as TGTGCCAGCAGCTTTATGGACTTGGAAGAGCAGTACTTC. This sequence encodes CASSFMDLEEQYF.

This chain's CDR3 is CASSSHRAPYEQYF. In DNA, the CDR3 is TGTGCCAGCAGTTCCCACAGGGCCCCGTACGAGCAGTACTTC. The chain recombines TRBV28 with TRBJ2-7; maybe TRBD1 (6 bases). There are 14 residues in the CDR3. V lost 4 bases and J lost 4, with 14 bases in between. The germline CDR1 and CDR2 sequences are MDHEN and SYDVKM.

The chain uses TRBV2 and TRBJ1-5; 7 nucleotides align to TRBD1. Per the germline V gene, CDR1 is SNHLY and CDR2 is FYNNEI. Losses at the gene ends were 6 bases for V and 5 bases for J; bases not matched to a gene: 7. CDR3 length: 14 amino acids. CDR3 region: CASRFTGVDQPQHF. In nucleotides, the CDR3 is TGTGCCAGCAGATTTACAGGGGTGGATCAGCCCCAGCATTTT.

The V gene is TRBV5-8, the J gene TRBJ1-5; 9 nucleotides match TRBD1. Trimming cost V 4 bases and J 4 bases; bases outside gene matches: 3. The CDR3 totals 14 residues. Germline assignment: CDR1 SGHTS and CDR2 YDEGEE. DNA for the CDR3: TGTGCCAGCAGCCCCGGGACAGGGAATCAGCCCCAGCATTTT. This codes for CASSPGTGNQPQHF.

This clone was observed many times. Distinct nucleotide sequences in the sample also encode this CDR3. The V gene is TRBV19, the J gene TRBJ2-3; D is possibly TRBD2 (6 bases). Germline CDR1 is LNHDA and CDR2 is SQIVND (reference sequence). V was trimmed by 5 bases and J by 2 bases, leaving 11 bases between them. This CDR3 spans 14 amino acids. The CDR3 DNA follows: TGTGCCAGTAGTGGGGGGACGACCACAGATACGCAGTATTTT. The encoded protein is CASSGGTTTDTQYF.

V is TRBV10-2 and J is TRBJ2-1, with 10 bases that match TRBD2. Germline CDR1 reads WSHSY; CDR2 reads SAAADI. The CDR3 has 20 residues. With V trimmed by 2 bases and J by 8 bases, 21 bases remained unmatched. CDR3 amino acids: CASSEPPGLAREWGRDEQFF. Written as DNA, the CDR3 is TGCGCCAGCAGTGAGCCACCGGGACTAGCGAGAGAGTGGGGGCGCGATGAGCAGTTCTTC.

The V and J genes are TRBV7-2 and TRBJ2-5; 8 bases map to TRBD2. This CDR3 has 16 residues. With V trimmed by 1 base and J by 0 bases, 4 bases remained unmatched. Germline-derived CDR1 and CDR2 are SGHTA and FQGNSA. The CDR3 DNA sequence: TGTGCCAGCAGCTTAGGGGCTAGCGGGTACCAAGAGACCCAGTACTTC. As protein: CASSLGASGYQETQYF.

The CDR3 spells CANQIGLAEGGQFF. CDR3 sequence (DNA): TGTGCCAACCAAATAGGACTAGCGGAAGGTGGGCAGTTCTTC. The chain is built from TRBV7-2 and TRBJ2-1; 10 positions agree with TRBD2. The CDR3 is made up of 14 amino acids. Looked up from germline, CDR1 is SGHTA and CDR2 is FQGNSA. Trimming at V came to 10 bases and at J to 12 bases, leaving 15 bases not matched to a gene.